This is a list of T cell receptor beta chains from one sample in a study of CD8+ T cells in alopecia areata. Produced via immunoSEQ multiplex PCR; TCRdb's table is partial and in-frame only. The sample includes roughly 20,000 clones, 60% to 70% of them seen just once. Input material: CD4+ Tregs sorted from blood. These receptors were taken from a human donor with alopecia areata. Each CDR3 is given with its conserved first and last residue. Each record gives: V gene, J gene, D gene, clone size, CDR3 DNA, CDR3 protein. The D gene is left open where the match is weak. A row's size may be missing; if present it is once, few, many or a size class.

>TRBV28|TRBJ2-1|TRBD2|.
TGTGCCAGCAGGTCCCGATTGAGCGGGAGGGCCTACAATGAGCAGTTCTTC
CASRSRLSGRAYNEQFF
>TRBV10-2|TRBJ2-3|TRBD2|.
TGCGCCAGCAGCCAAGCGGGGTACACAGATACGCAGTATTTT
CASSQAGYTDTQYF
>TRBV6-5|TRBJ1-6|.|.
TGTGCCAGCAGTCAATGGGTCGATTCACCCCTCCACTTT
CASSQWVDSPLHF
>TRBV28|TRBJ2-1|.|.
TGTGCCAGCAGTTTCCGGGCGCCGCGGATCAATGAGCAGTTCTTC
CASSFRAPRINEQFF
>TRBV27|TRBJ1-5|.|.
TGTGCCAGCAGTTTACAGGGATACAATCAGCCCCAGCATTTT
CASSLQGYNQPQHF
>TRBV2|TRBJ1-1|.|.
TGTGCCAGCAGAATTGACAGGAACACTGAAGCTTTCTTT
CASRIDRNTEAFF
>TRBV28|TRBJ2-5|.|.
TGTGCCAGCAGTTTAGCACGTTGGCAAGAGACCCAGTACTTC
CASSLARWQETQYF
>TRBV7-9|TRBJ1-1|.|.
TGTGCCAGCAGTCGAGAAACATCGGGGAGGGCTTTCTTT
CASSRETSGRAFF
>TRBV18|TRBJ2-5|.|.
TGTGCCAGCTCACCACCCTCAGGGCAATCGGAGACCCAGTACTTC
CASSPPSGQSETQYF
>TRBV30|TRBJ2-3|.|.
TGTGCCTGGAGTGTCTCGGGGGCTATAACAGATACGCAGTATTTT
CAWSVSGAITDTQYF
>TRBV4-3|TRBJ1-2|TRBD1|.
TGCGCCAGCCTCAGCCGCGGGACAGCCTATGGCTACACCTTC
CASLSRGTAYGYTF
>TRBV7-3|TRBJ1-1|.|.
TGTGCCAGCAGCTTAAAACAGAACACTGAAGCTTTCTTT
CASSLKQNTEAFF
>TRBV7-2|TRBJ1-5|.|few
TGTGCCAGCAGCCCTAGTGAGAATCAGCCCCAGCATTTT
CASSPSENQPQHF
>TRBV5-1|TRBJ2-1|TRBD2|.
TGCGCCAGTAGAGGTACTAGCGGGAGGGATGAGCAGTTCTTC
CASRGTSGRDEQFF
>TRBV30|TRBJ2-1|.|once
TGTGCCTGGAGTGTAACGGCTGAGCAGTTCTTC
CAWSVTAEQFF
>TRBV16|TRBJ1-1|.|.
TGTGCCAGCAGCCAATTGGGGGTCCAAACCACTGAAGCTTTCTTT
CASSQLGVQTTEAFF
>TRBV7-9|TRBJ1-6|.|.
TGTGCCAGCAGCTTAGTACAGGGATTAACGACCCTCCACTTT
CASSLVQGLTTLHF
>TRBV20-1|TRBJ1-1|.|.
TGCAGTGCCGGCCCGAACACTGAAGCTTTCTTT
CSAGPNTEAFF
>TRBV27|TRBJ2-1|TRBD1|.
TGTGCCAGCAGCCTTGAACACAGGGGGAGAAATGAGCAGTTCTTC
CASSLEHRGRNEQFF
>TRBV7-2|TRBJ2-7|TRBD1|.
TGTGCCAGCAGCCGTGCCCTGACAGGGTTAATTGACGAGCAGTACTTC
CASSRALTGLIDEQYF
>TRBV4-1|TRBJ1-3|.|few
TGCGCCAGCAGCCAAGACCGGCGAGGCAGCCACTCTGGAAACACCATATATTTT
CASSQDRRGSHSGNTIYF
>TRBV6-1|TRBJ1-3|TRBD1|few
TGTGCCAGCAGTCCGAGGGGGCGAGGAAACACCATATATTTT
CASSPRGRGNTIYF
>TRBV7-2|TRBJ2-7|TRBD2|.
TGTGCCAGCAGCCCCAGCGGGGTGAGCTCCTACGAGCAGTACTTC
CASSPSGVSSYEQYF
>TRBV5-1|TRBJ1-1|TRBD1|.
TGCGCCAGCAGCCAGGGACAGAAAGGCACTGAAGCTTTCTTT
CASSQGQKGTEAFF
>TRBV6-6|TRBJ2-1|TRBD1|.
TGTGCCAGCAGTGCGGGACAGGGGCTTCGAGAGCAGTTCTTC
CASSAGQGLREQFF
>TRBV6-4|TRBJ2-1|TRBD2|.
TGTGCCAGCAGTGAAGTAGCGGGGGGCGGGGCCAATGAGCAGTTCTTC
CASSEVAGGGANEQFF
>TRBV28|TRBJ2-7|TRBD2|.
TGTGCCAGCGGAAGAGCGGGGGCAACCTACGAGCAGTACTTC
CASGRAGATYEQYF
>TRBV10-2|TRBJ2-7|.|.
TGCGCCAGCAGTGAGTGGTCGGAAATAAACGAGCAGTACTTC
CASSEWSEINEQYF
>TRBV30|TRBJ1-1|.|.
TGTGCCTGGAGTAATGCGGTCCCAACGGACACTGAAGCTTTCTTT
CAWSNAVPTDTEAFF
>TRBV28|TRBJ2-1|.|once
TGTGCCAGCAGTTGGAGGCGGGGGCGCAATGAGCAGTTCTTC
CASSWRRGRNEQFF
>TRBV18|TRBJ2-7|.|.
TGTGCCAGCTCACCCTCGCTCCCCGGATCCTCCTACGAGCAGTACTTC
CASSPSLPGSSYEQYF
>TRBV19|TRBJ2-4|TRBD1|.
TGTGCCACCTCGACAGGGGTACTAGCCAAAAACATTCAGTACTTC
CATSTGVLAKNIQYF
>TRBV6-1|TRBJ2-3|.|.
TGTGCCAGCAGTGATCAGGGGCGGGATACGCAGTATTTT
CASSDQGRDTQYF
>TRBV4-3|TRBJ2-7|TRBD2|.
TGCGCCAGCAGCCAAGAAGGGGTGGACCGGGGGGAGTACTTC
CASSQEGVDRGEYF
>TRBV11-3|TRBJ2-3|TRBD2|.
TGTGCCAGCAGCCCAGGGAGGGCCACAGATACGCAGTATTTT
CASSPGRATDTQYF
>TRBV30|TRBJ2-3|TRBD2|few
TGTGCCTGGACTCACCCTGGGCGGGGGAGCACAGATACGCAGTATTTT
CAWTHPGRGSTDTQYF
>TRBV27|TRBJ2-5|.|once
TGTGCCAGCAGTTCCTATAGCGGAGGGAGGGAGACCCAGTACTTC
CASSSYSGGRETQYF
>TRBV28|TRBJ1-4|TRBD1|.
TGTGCCAGCAGCATAACAGGGGTTACTAATGAAAAACTGTTTTTT
CASSITGVTNEKLFF
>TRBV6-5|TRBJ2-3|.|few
TGTGCCAGCAGTCCAAGGAGAACGGATACGCAGTATTTT
CASSPRRTDTQYF